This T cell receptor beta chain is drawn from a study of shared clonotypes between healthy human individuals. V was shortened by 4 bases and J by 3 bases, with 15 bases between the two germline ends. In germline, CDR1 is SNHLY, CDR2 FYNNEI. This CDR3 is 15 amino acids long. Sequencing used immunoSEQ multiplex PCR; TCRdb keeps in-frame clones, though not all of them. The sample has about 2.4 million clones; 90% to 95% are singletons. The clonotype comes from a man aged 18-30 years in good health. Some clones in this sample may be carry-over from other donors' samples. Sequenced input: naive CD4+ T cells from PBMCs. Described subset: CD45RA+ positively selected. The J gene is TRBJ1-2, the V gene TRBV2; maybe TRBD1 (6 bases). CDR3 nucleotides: TGTGCCAGCAGTGGCCTCCGGGGGGCGGACTATGGCTACACCTTC. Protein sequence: CASSGLRGADYGYTF.